This T cell receptor (beta chain) derives from a study of CD8+CD57+ T cells in acquired aplastic anemia. Study as a whole: Sorted CD4+ and CD8+ cells yielded DNA averaging roughly 3.3 ug. Average CD4+ read depth in healthy donors was 9.5 million to 13 million reads. Points from the study as a whole: Significant differences in CD8+ Simpson's diversity were not observed between patients and controls. Patients and controls shared roughly 28 CD8+ CDR3 sequences, which appeared highly expressed in patients and within their immunodominant clones.

This clonotype was counted at least ten times. Its specificity is unknown. The V end lost 9 bases, the J end lost 2 bases, and 13 bases lay between the germline ends. This CDR3 has 13 amino acids. CDR1 is SNHLY and CDR2 is FYNNEI in the germline V gene. Researchers used genomic DNA as the template to profile TCR beta VDJ and CDR3. One entry per CDR3 protein results from TCRdb running MiXCR on the reads. Among around 190,000 distinct CDR3 sequences listed, roughly half were seen once. The receptor was derived from a human donor in good health, serving as a control. Specimen: sorted CD4+, CD8+, or CD8+CD57+ T cells (not recorded which) from PBMCs. The chain combines TRBV2 with TRBJ1-1; D remains ambiguous. The CDR3 region is CASHLTGNTEAFF. In nucleotides, the CDR3 is TGTGCCAGTCACCTGACGGGAAACACTGAAGCTTTCTTT.